These 20 T cell receptor beta chains share one sample of origin, sequenced in a study of blood T cell repertoires in COVID-19. Some clones are missing from TCRdb's copy, which holds only in-frame ones; the method was immunoSEQ multiplex PCR. This sample yields a few hundred thousand clones, of which roughly 84% are seen a single time; more than 1.5% belongs to the top ten. The sample comprised peripheral blood. The receptor set was obtained from a middle-aged woman who had recovered from COVID-19.

This clone occurred once. The rearrangement uses TRBV7-2 and TRBJ1-2; 9 bases map to TRBD1. This CDR3 has 14 amino acids. V dropped 5 bases and J dropped 2; count of bases not matched to a gene: 3. The germline gives CDR1 SGHTA, CDR2 FQGNSA. The CDR3, as DNA: TGTGCCAGCAGCCCGGGACAGGGAAACTATGGCTACACCTTC. Amino acid sequence: CASSPGQGNYGYTF.

The V and J genes are TRBV10-3 and TRBJ1-2; 7 bases fit TRBD1. The CDR3 length is 16 residues. Unmatched junction bases numbered 8, after V lost 0 bases and J lost 4 bases. Germline V gene sequence: CDR1 ENHRY, CDR2 SYGVKD. The CDR3 spells CAISESFWDSVYGYTF. CDR3 DNA: TGTGCCATCAGTGAGTCGTTTTGGGACAGCGTCTATGGCTACACCTTC.

The chain is built from TRBV27 and TRBJ1-2, with TRBD1 identical over 9 bases. The V gene's germline CDR1 is MNHEY and CDR2 SMNVEV (reference sequence). Trimming took 4 bases from V and 4 from J; bases not matched to a gene: 7. The CDR3 totals 15 residues. The CDR3 bases are TGTGCCAGCAGTTCCTCAGGACAGGGGATCTATGGCTACACCTTC. Encoded protein: CASSSSGQGIYGYTF.

This clone was seen a few times. This chain links TRBV25-1 with TRBJ2-7; no definite D call. V lost 2 bases and J 7 bases, leaving 15 bases between the germline ends. The CDR3 spans 14 residues. Germline V gives CDR1 MGHDK, CDR2 SYGVNS. Written as DNA, the CDR3 is TGTGCCAGCAGTGAAACTGGCAGAGGTCAGGAGCAGTACTTC. Its translation: CASSETGRGQEQYF.

The chain joins TRBV18 to TRBJ2-7; D possibly corresponds to TRBD1 (7 bases). CDR1 is KGHSH and CDR2 is LQKENI in the germline V gene. Trimming pared 0 bases from V and 3 bases from J, leaving 12 bases between. The CDR3 is 15 residues long. The CDR3 loop is CASSPPGQGGYEQYF. For the CDR3, the DNA is TGTGCCAGCTCACCACCAGGTCAGGGGGGCTACGAGCAGTACTTC.

The V and J genes are TRBV4-1 and TRBJ1-1; possibly TRBD1 for D (6 bases). The V and J ends lost 6 bases and 1 base respectively, with 12 bases between them. Germline values: CDR1 MGHRA, CDR2 YSYEKL. CDR3 length: 14 residues. In DNA form, the CDR3 reads TGCGCCAGCAGACTGCCGGGACAGAACACTGAAGCTTTCTTT. Amino acid sequence: CASRLPGQNTEAFF.

The CDR3 DNA sequence: TGTGCCAGCAGGACGGGAGTGAAATATGGCTACACCTTC. This sequence encodes CASRTGVKYGYTF. The chain joins TRBV28 to TRBJ1-2; D remains ambiguous. Germline lookup yields CDR1 MDHEN and CDR2 SYDVKM. The V gene lost 6 bases and the J gene lost 5 bases, with 13 bases spanning the gap. The CDR3 totals 13 residues.

This chain joins TRBV28 and TRBJ1-2; D gene unclear. This CDR3 contains 16 residues. V was clipped by 3 bases and J by 2 bases, with 16 bases between them. Per germline, CDR1 MDHEN and CDR2 SYDVKM. For the CDR3, the DNA is TGTGCCAGCAGTTTCTTAGGAAGGAGGGCCAACTATGGCTACACCTTC. Translating it yields CASSFLGRRANYGYTF.

The chain joins TRBV20-1 to TRBJ2-1; unclear D gene. The germline V gene encodes CDR1 DFQATT and CDR2 SNEGSKA (reference sequence). CDR3 length: 11 amino acids. Trimming stripped 3 bases from V and 6 bases from J, with 6 bases between. The chain's CDR3 is CSASSLNEQFF. CDR3 sequence (DNA): TGCAGTGCTAGTTCACTCAATGAGCAGTTCTTC.

The V gene is TRBV28, the J gene TRBJ1-1, with 9 bases lining up with TRBD1. Germline CDR1 and CDR2: MDHEN and SYDVKM. V was clipped by 7 bases and J by 3 bases; unmatched bases: 9. The CDR3 covers 15 residues. The CDR3 coding sequence is TGTGCCAGCACCCAAAACAGGGGGCGGGACACTGAAGCTTTCTTT. Its translation is CASTQNRGRDTEAFF.

The chain recombines TRBV28 with TRBJ1-1; D possibly corresponds to TRBD1 (5 bases). V shed 5 bases and J shed 5 bases, with 15 bases lying between them. Germline CDR1 and CDR2: MDHEN and SYDVKM. CDR3 length: 14 residues. The CDR3 region is CASSNTGLLTEAFF. Here the CDR3 DNA reads TGTGCCAGCAGTAATACGGGACTCTTAACTGAAGCTTTCTTT.

The gene calls are TRBV19 and TRBJ1-2; D uncertain. The CDR3 is 14 amino acids. Germline lookup yields CDR1 LNHDA and CDR2 SQIVND (reference sequence). The ends were cut back, 5 bases at V and 2 bases at J, with 12 bases in the middle. The CDR3: CASSLESQNYGYTF. For the CDR3, the DNA is TGTGCCAGTAGTCTCGAGAGCCAAAACTATGGCTACACCTTC.

The chain uses TRBV5-4 and TRBJ2-7; maybe TRBD2 (5 bases). This CDR3 has 13 residues. Looked up from germline, CDR1 is SGHNT and CDR2 is YYREEE (reference sequence). V gave up 4 bases and J gave up 6 bases, with 14 bases separating them. The CDR3 sequence: CASSGSRRGEQYF. CDR3 nucleotides: TGTGCCAGCAGCGGGAGCCGGCGTGGCGAGCAGTACTTC.

The chain is built from TRBV3-1 (or the pseudogene TRBV3-2) and TRBJ2-2; a possible D gene is TRBD1 (5 bases). Deletions cut 1 base from V and 2 bases from J, with 11 bases between. The CDR3 is 16 residues long. Looked up from germline, CDR1 is LGHDT and CDR2 is YNNKEL (reference sequence). CDR3 in DNA: TGTGCCAGCAGCCAAGGGCGGACATCAAACACCGGGGAGCTGTTTTTT. Translated, it gives CASSQGRTSNTGELFF.

This clone was recorded only once. The chain combines TRBV28 with TRBJ1-4, with D possibly TRBD1 on 5 matching bases. The length of the CDR3 is 14 residues. The germline CDR1 and CDR2 sequences are MDHEN and SYDVKM. Between the trimmed V and J ends, which lost 4 bases and 8 bases, there was a span of 14 bases. CDR3 loop: CASSYGGREEKLFF. CDR3 bases: TGTGCCAGCAGTTACGGGGGTCGGGAGGAAAAACTGTTTTTT.

This clone was detected a few times. Here the CDR3 reads CSARGYNEQFF. For the CDR3, the DNA is TGCAGTGCCCGGGGGTACAATGAGCAGTTCTTC. V usage is TRBV20-1 and J usage is TRBJ2-1, with D possibly matching TRBD2 (6 bases). This CDR3 is 11 amino acids long. V lost 6 bases to trimming and J lost 4 bases, with 7 bases between them. The germline gives CDR1 DFQATT, CDR2 SNEGSKA (reference sequence).

This clone is a singleton in its sample. The J gene is TRBJ2-5, the V gene TRBV2, with a possible D match to TRBD1 (5 bases). The germline V gene has CDR1 SNHLY and CDR2 FYNNEI. V was trimmed by 4 bases and J by 2 bases, leaving 8 bases between them. The CDR3 length is 13 residues. The CDR3 coding sequence is TGTGCCAGCAGTGTAAACAGGCAAGAGACCCAGTACTTC. Translation gives CASSVNRQETQYF.

The chain couples TRBV30 to TRBJ2-5; 7 bases fit TRBD1. Germline V gene lookup returns CDR1 GTSNPN and CDR2 SVGIG (reference sequence). After removal of 3 bases from V and 5 bases from J, the junction contained 12 bases not matched to a gene. The CDR3 is 15 residues long. CDR3 sequence: CAWRMRDRVTETQYF. As DNA, the CDR3 is TGTGCCTGGAGAATGCGAGACAGGGTTACGGAGACCCAGTACTTC.

This rearrangement joins TRBV7-2 to TRBJ2-1; 7 bases agree with TRBD1. Germline assignment: CDR1 SGHTA and CDR2 FQGNSA. Trimming removed 5 bases from V and 4 bases from J; junction bases left unmatched: 5. The CDR3 loop spans 14 amino acids. CDR3 sequence reads: CASSRDRVYNEQFF. CDR3 nucleotides: TGTGCCAGCAGCCGCGACAGGGTATACAATGAGCAGTTCTTC.

This clone was observed a single time. The J gene is TRBJ1-2, the V gene TRBV9, with 11 bases that match TRBD1. Germline CDR1 and CDR2: SGDLS and YYNGEE. J gave up 3 bases and V 4 bases, and 5 bases lay outside the gene matches. The CDR3 consists of 15 residues. The DNA of the CDR3 is TGTGCCAGCAGCCCCGGGACAGGGGGAGACTATGGCTACACCTTC. Residues: CASSPGTGGDYGYTF. Variable domain in full (rest from reference TRBV9 and TRBJ1-2): DSGVTQTPKHLITATGQRVTLRCSPRSGDLSVYWYQQSLDQGLQFLIQYYNGEERAKGNILERFSAQQFPDLHSELNLSSLELGDSALYFCASSPGTGGDYGYTFGSGTRLTVV.